The next 31 T cell receptor beta chains were all read from a single sample in a study of T cell responses to AZD1222 COVID-19 vaccine. TCRdb keeps only in-frame clones here, not all; method: immunoSEQ multiplex PCR. The sample shows about 120,000 clones, around 84% of them seen only once. The sequenced sample was peripheral blood, obtained on day 0 of AZD1222 vaccination. Receptor source: an adult in good health.

The chain carries TRBV6-5 and TRBJ2-2, with D possibly TRBD2 on 6 matching bases. The V end lost 9 bases, the J end lost 4 bases, and 15 bases lay between the germline ends. The germline gives CDR1 MNHEY, CDR2 SVGAGI. The CDR3 covers 14 residues. CDR3: CASSTREFTGELFF. Written as DNA, the CDR3 is TGTGCCAGTAGTACTCGGGAGTTCACCGGGGAGCTGTTTTTT.

The chain joins TRBV30 to TRBJ1-1; 9 nucleotides match TRBD1. This CDR3 is built from 15 residues. J gave up 7 bases and V 2 bases, and 11 bases lay outside the gene matches. Germline CDR1 and CDR2: GTSNPN and SVGIG (reference sequence). CDR3 DNA: TGTGCCTGGAGTCATCCGGGACAGGGAGTTGTTGAAGCTTTCTTT. Encoded protein: CAWSHPGQGVVEAFF.

The chain combines TRBV5-1 with TRBJ1-6; D is perhaps TRBD1 (5 bases). Trimming took off 0 bases at V and 8 bases at J, with 12 bases between the two ends. The germline V gene has CDR1 SGHRS and CDR2 YFSETQ. The CDR3 has 15 residues. CDR3 protein: CASSLVVGVDSPLHF. In nucleotides, the CDR3 is TGCGCCAGCAGCTTGGTCGTAGGGGTGGATTCACCCCTCCACTTT. Together with reference TRBV5-1 and TRBJ1-6, the CDR3 gives the full variable domain: KAGVTQTPRYLIKTRGQQVTLSCSPISGHRSVSWYQQTPGQGLQFLFEYFSETQRNKGNFPGRFSGRQFSNSRSEMNVSTLELGDSALYLCASSLVVGVDSPLHFGNGTRLTVT.

The V gene is TRBV7-2, the J gene TRBJ1-6; D is uncertain. Trimming shortened V by 5 bases and J by 0 bases, and 8 bases separated the two germline ends. The germline V gene encodes CDR1 SGHTA and CDR2 FQGNSA. CDR3 length equals 15 residues. CDR3 bases: TGTGCCAGCAGCATGGTATACTCCTATAATTCACCCCTCCACTTT. Amino acid sequence: CASSMVYSYNSPLHF. The full variable domain, its missing parts supplied by reference TRBV7-2 and TRBJ1-6, is GAGVSQSPSNKVTEKGKDVELRCDPISGHTALYWYRQSLGQGLEFLIYFQGNSAPDKSGLPSDRFSAERTGGSVSTLTIQRTQQEDSAVYLCASSMVYSYNSPLHFGNGTRLTVT.

This clone appeared a single time. The chain recombines TRBV5-1 with TRBJ1-1; D unresolved. Germline-derived CDR1 and CDR2 are SGHRS and YFSETQ. CDR3 length: 14 amino acids. Between the trimmed V and J ends, which lost 1 base and 1 base, there was a span of 8 bases. The CDR3 DNA reads TGCGCCAGCAGCTTGCTGACGGAGAACACTGAAGCTTTCTTT. This gives the protein CASSLLTENTEAFF.

This chain links TRBV12-3 or TRBV12-4 with TRBJ2-3; D is unclear. The CDR3 is made up of 13 amino acids. V lost 7 bases and J lost 6, with 14 bases in between. The CDR3 DNA is TGTGCCAGCACCCAGTTCGCGGTGGATACGCAGTATTTT. It specifies CASTQFAVDTQYF.

The gene calls are TRBV25-1 and TRBJ1-4; a weak D match, TRBD1 (6 bases). V gave up 2 bases and J gave up 7 bases, with 17 bases separating them. The CDR3 loop spans 16 amino acids. Germline CDR1 reads MGHDK; CDR2 reads SYGVNS. The CDR3 here is CASSEPLGGTTEKLFF. In DNA, the CDR3 is TGTGCCAGCAGTGAACCATTGGGAGGGACAACTGAAAAACTGTTTTTT. The full variable domain, completed using reference TRBV25-1 and TRBJ1-4, is EADIYQTPRYLVIGTGKKITLECSQTMGHDKMYWYQQDPGMELHLIHYSYGVNSTEKGDLSSESTVSRIRTEHFPLTLESARPSHTSQYLCASSEPLGGTTEKLFFGSGTQLSVL.

The V call is TRBV4-1, the J call TRBJ2-5; TRBD1 matches 11 bases. Germline lookup yields CDR1 MGHRA and CDR2 YSYEKL. CDR3 length equals 16 residues. Germline trimming cut 5 bases from V and 5 bases from J; bases unmatched to any gene: 10. CDR3 amino acids: CASSRGQGGIAETQYF. The CDR3 region has the DNA TGCGCCAGCAGCAGGGGACAGGGGGGAATTGCGGAGACCCAGTACTTC.

This clone was observed a single time. The chain is built from TRBV6-2 or TRBV6-3 and TRBJ1-2; 9 nucleotides match TRBD1. Germline assignment: CDR1 MNHEY and CDR2 SVGEGT. The junction had 14 bases not matched to a gene; V was cut back by 5 bases and J by 4 bases. This CDR3 has 17 residues. The chain's CDR3 is CASSPPKPGQGIYGYTF. In nucleotides, the CDR3 is TGTGCCAGCAGTCCCCCCAAACCGGGACAGGGAATCTATGGCTACACCTTC.

This clone was observed a single time. V and J are TRBV5-1 and TRBJ2-3; weak D call: TRBD2 (7 bases). This CDR3 comprises 15 residues. CDR1 SGHRS and CDR2 YFSETQ come from the germline V gene. Trimming removed 4 bases at V and 5 bases at J, with 17 bases between. CDR3 in amino acids: CASSAGAQGVDTQYF. DNA for the CDR3: TGCGCCAGCAGCGCGGGGGCGCAGGGAGTAGATACGCAGTATTTT.

The chain links TRBV27 to TRBJ1-5; D is possibly TRBD1 (5 bases). The CDR3 has 13 residues. V was cut by 2 bases and J by 6 bases, with 8 bases left in between. Germline V lookup: CDR1 MNHEY, CDR2 SMNVEV (reference sequence). Here the CDR3 reads CASSLGGSQPQHF. Written as DNA, the CDR3 is TGTGCCAGCAGTTTAGGGGGAAGTCAGCCCCAGCATTTT.

The chain recombines TRBV28 with TRBJ1-2; D gene unclear. CDR1 and CDR2 (germline): MDHEN, SYDVKM. This CDR3 has 13 residues. Deletions cut 2 bases from V and 7 bases from J, with 11 bases between. CDR3 DNA: TGTGCCAGCAGTTTACCACGGTCTCTTGGCTACACCTTC. As protein: CASSLPRSLGYTF.

V usage is TRBV6-1 and J usage is TRBJ2-2; D unclear. From germline, CDR1 is MNHNS and CDR2 SASEGT. The V end lost 3 bases, the J end lost 6 bases, and 11 bases lay between the germline ends. The CDR3 runs to 14 residues. For the CDR3, the DNA is TGTGCCAGCAGTGATCGACCACGGGCCGGGGAGCTGTTTTTT. It translates to CASSDRPRAGELFF.

The chain combines TRBV12-3 or TRBV12-4 with TRBJ1-4; D not resolved. CDR3 size: 13 residues. Trimming stripped 6 bases from V and 0 bases from J, with 5 bases between. The CDR3 protein is CASRAPTNEKLFF. The CDR3 bases are TGTGCCAGCAGGGCCCCAACTAATGAAAAACTGTTTTTT.

The chain links TRBV7-2 to TRBJ2-5, with a possible D match to TRBD1 (6 bases). The germline gives CDR1 SGHTA, CDR2 FQGNSA. V was pared by 4 bases and J by 5 bases, with 14 bases between. The CDR3 sequence is 14 residues long. For the CDR3, the DNA is TGTGCCAGCAGCTACCGAGGACAGAGGGAGACCCAGTACTTC. This translates into CASSYRGQRETQYF.

The CDR3 loop is CASSPMQDRRMEYF. The CDR3 bases are TGTGCCAGCTCACCAATGCAGGACAGACGTATGGAGTACTTC. The rearrangement uses TRBV18 and TRBJ2-7, with D tentatively TRBD1 (6 bases). CDR1 and CDR2 from the germline V gene are KGHSH and LQKENI. The CDR3 has 14 residues. V lost 2 bases and J 11 bases, leaving 19 bases between the germline ends.

This chain uses TRBV7-2 with TRBJ2-1, with TRBD2 as a possible D gene (7 bases). The CDR3 runs 16 residues. V was clipped by 5 bases and J by 5 bases, with 19 bases between them. Germline assignment: CDR1 SGHTA and CDR2 FQGNSA. The CDR3 reads CASSPRGGGADNEQFF. The CDR3 DNA is TGTGCCAGCAGCCCCCGTGGTGGGGGGGCCGACAATGAGCAGTTCTTC.

The chain recombines TRBV3-1 (or the pseudogene TRBV3-2) with TRBJ1-1; no clear D. The CDR3 is 14 residues long. The germline V gene has CDR1 LGHDT and CDR2 YNNKEL (reference sequence). V gave up 3 bases and J gave up 0 bases, with 8 bases separating them. The DNA of the CDR3 is TGTGCCAGCAGCCAGAGAGCTCTGAACACTGAAGCTTTCTTT. Its protein is CASSQRALNTEAFF.

The CDR3 sequence: CASWTGLSSGNTIYF. The CDR3 region has the DNA TGTGCCAGCTGGACAGGTTTGAGCTCTGGAAACACCATATATTTT. The chain links TRBV6-5 to TRBJ1-3; 7 positions agree with TRBD1. This CDR3 has 15 residues. Germline-derived CDR1 and CDR2 are MNHEY and SVGAGI. V shed 8 bases, J shed 0 bases, and the junction held 7 bases outside the gene matches.

The chain uses TRBV18 and TRBJ2-1; D remains unclear. V was trimmed by 3 bases and J by 3 bases, leaving 6 bases between them. Germline CDR1 KGHSH, CDR2 LQKENI. The CDR3 has 13 residues. The CDR3 DNA follows: TGTGCCAGCTCACCTCCGATCTACAATGAGCAGTTCTTC. Its translation is CASSPPIYNEQFF. The variable domain in full, with the rest retrieved from reference TRBV18 and TRBJ2-1, is NAGVMQNPRHLVRRRGQEARLRCSPMKGHSHVYWYRQLPEEGLKFMVYLQKENIIDESGMPKERFSAEFPKEGPSILRIQQVVRGDSAAYFCASSPPIYNEQFFGPGTRLTVL.

The chain carries TRBV4-3 and TRBJ1-1; the match to TRBD1 covers 7 bases. V lost 1 base and J lost 2; bases outside the gene matches: 4. Germline V lookup: CDR1 LGHNA, CDR2 YSLEER. The CDR3 covers 15 residues. The CDR3 sequence is CASSQGRDSNTEAFF. CDR3 nucleotides: TGCGCCAGCAGCCAAGGGAGGGACAGCAACACTGAAGCTTTCTTT.

For the CDR3, the DNA is TGTGCCAGCAGCCAAGGGGGGGCTAAAAAGAGTCAGCCCCAGCATTTT. Translation gives CASSQGGAKKSQPQHF. The chain joins TRBV3-1 (or the pseudogene TRBV3-2) to TRBJ1-5; maybe TRBD1 (6 bases). Germline V gene lookup returns CDR1 LGHDT and CDR2 YNNKEL (reference sequence). The CDR3 is made up of 16 amino acids. Trimming shortened V by 1 base and J by 6 bases, and 16 bases separated the two germline ends.

The chain combines TRBV5-1 with TRBJ1-4, with D unresolved. Trimming shortened V by 1 base and J by 7 bases, and 11 bases separated the two germline ends. The germline V gene has CDR1 SGHRS and CDR2 YFSETQ. The CDR3 runs 14 residues. The CDR3 loop reads CASSLLGLAEKLFF. The CDR3, as DNA: TGCGCCAGCAGCTTGTTAGGGTTGGCTGAAAAACTGTTTTTT.

This chain connects TRBV9 to TRBJ1-2; D perhaps matches TRBD1 (6 bases). Germline lookup yields CDR1 SGDLS and CDR2 YYNGEE. Trimming shortened V by 4 bases and J by 3 bases, and 19 bases separated the two germline ends. The CDR3 spans 16 residues. The CDR3 loop reads CASSSPSGGQHYGYTF. The CDR3 DNA sequence: TGTGCCAGCAGCTCCCCGTCTGGGGGGCAGCACTATGGCTACACCTTC.

The chain has TRBV7-9 and TRBJ1-1; no firm D call. There are 15 residues in the CDR3. Trimming took off 4 bases at V and 2 bases at J, with 14 bases between the two ends. Germline loops: CDR1 SEHNR, CDR2 FQNEAQ (reference sequence). The CDR3 protein is CASSSTKDLNTEAFF. The CDR3 DNA is TGTGCCAGCAGCTCTACGAAGGACCTTAACACTGAAGCTTTCTTT.

The gene calls are TRBV2 and TRBJ2-3, with 13 bases lining up with TRBD2. The CDR3 totals 15 residues. Germline values: CDR1 SNHLY, CDR2 FYNNEI. The V segment lost 7 bases and the J segment 7 bases; nucleotides outside the gene matches: 8. In DNA form, the CDR3 reads TGTGCCAGCACCTGGACTAGCGGGGGTTTAAATACGCAGTATTTT. It codes for CASTWTSGGLNTQYF.

The chain joins TRBV19 to TRBJ1-1, with 8 bases matching TRBD1. V lost 10 bases to trimming and J lost 2 bases; unmatched junction nucleotides: 12. Germline V gene sequence: CDR1 LNHDA, CDR2 SQIVND (reference sequence). CDR3 length: 15 amino acids. CDR3 region: CATTPGGTGNTEAFF. The CDR3 nucleotides read TGTGCCACCACTCCGGGCGGGACAGGCAACACTGAAGCTTTCTTT.

CDR3 protein: CASSHGGELDEKLFF. For the CDR3, the DNA is TGTGCCAGCAGCCACGGTGGGGAGCTGGATGAAAAACTGTTTTTT. The gene calls are TRBV7-9 and TRBJ1-4, with D unclear. This CDR3 region has 15 residues. The germline gives CDR1 SEHNR, CDR2 FQNEAQ (reference sequence). V shed 5 bases and J shed 6 bases, with 16 bases lying between them. The variable domain in full, completed from reference TRBV7-9 and TRBJ1-4, reads DTGVSQNPRHKITKRGQNVTFRCDPISEHNRLYWYRQTLGQGPEFLTYFQNEAQLEKSRLLSDRFSAERPKGSFSTLEIQRTEQGDSAMYLCASSHGGELDEKLFFGSGTQLSVL.

The chain has TRBV28 and TRBJ1-6, with D uncertain. In germline, CDR1 is MDHEN, CDR2 SYDVKM. The V gene lost 8 bases and the J gene lost 12 bases, with 14 bases spanning the gap. This CDR3 spans 12 amino acids. CDR3 DNA: TGTGCCAGCCACCCCCAGGACGAACCCCTCCACTTT. This sequence encodes CASHPQDEPLHF.

This rearrangement joins TRBV4-3 to TRBJ1-2, with a tentative D call TRBD1 (6 bases). This CDR3 spans 15 amino acids. The V end lost 4 bases, the J end lost 0 bases, and 12 bases lay between the germline ends. The germline CDR1 and CDR2 sequences are LGHNA and YSLEER. The CDR3 DNA reads TGCGCCAGCAGCCTAACTAGGACAGCTAACTATGGCTACACCTTC. It is translated as CASSLTRTANYGYTF.

This chain connects TRBV6-2 or TRBV6-3 to TRBJ2-7; a possible D gene is TRBD1 (5 bases). Between the trimmed V and J ends, which lost 5 bases and 3 bases, there was a span of 14 bases. CDR1 is MNHEY, CDR2 SVGEGT, per germline. CDR3 size: 14 residues. The CDR3 protein is CASSTGDGRYEQYF. CDR3 coding DNA: TGTGCCAGCAGTACAGGCGACGGCCGCTACGAGCAGTACTTC.